Below, 10 T cell receptor beta chains from the same sample are listed, as sequenced in a study of cytomegalovirus exposure and HLA in healthy donors. 13 Jbeta primers and 60 Vbeta primers were used for the PCR. Profiling relied on immunoSEQ multiplex PCR, and the TCRdb table lists in-frame clones only, not all of them. Among under 85,000 clones, about four fifths were seen once, and the ten largest hold less than 2%. Material: PBMCs. These receptors were collected from a middle-aged man in good health and CMV-seronegative.

The chain couples TRBV5-1 to TRBJ2-7, with TRBD1 identical over 11 bases. Trimming took 2 bases from V and 6 from J; bases not matched to a gene: 4. This CDR3 comprises 14 residues. Germline V gene lookup returns CDR1 SGHRS and CDR2 YFSETQ. The CDR3 is CASSFGQGAVEQYF. In DNA form, the CDR3 reads TGCGCCAGCAGCTTCGGACAGGGGGCGGTCGAGCAGTACTTC. The complete variable domain, with remaining parts taken from reference TRBV5-1 and TRBJ2-7, reads KAGVTQTPRYLIKTRGQQVTLSCSPISGHRSVSWYQQTPGQGLQFLFEYFSETQRNKGNFPGRFSGRQFSNSRSEMNVSTLELGDSALYLCASSFGQGAVEQYFGPGTRLTVT.

The rearrangement joins TRBV5-1 to TRBJ2-7; 8 bases are shared with TRBD1. Unmatched junction bases numbered 6, after V lost 4 bases and J lost 3 bases. This CDR3 has 14 amino acids. Germline CDR1 and CDR2: SGHRS and YFSETQ. The CDR3, as DNA: TGCGCCAGCAGCGTGGACAGGGCCCTCTACGAGCAGTACTTC. Residues: CASSVDRALYEQYF.

This clone was seen once. The gene calls are TRBV7-3 and TRBJ2-1; D gene unclear. CDR3 length equals 12 residues. The germline V and J ends were trimmed by 5 bases and 7 bases, with 9 bases remaining between them. Looked up from germline, CDR1 is SGHTA and CDR2 is FQGTGA. The DNA for the CDR3 is TGTGCCAGCAGCGCCGACTTGAATGAGCAGTTCTTC. Its protein is CASSADLNEQFF.

The chain joins TRBV29-1 to TRBJ2-3; 8 bases map to TRBD2. CDR3 length: 14 residues. The germline V gene encodes CDR1 SQVTM and CDR2 ANQGSEA. J was trimmed by 5 bases and V by 3 bases; bases with no gene match: 7. CDR3 sequence reads: CSVDMRGAGDTQYF. The CDR3, as DNA: TGCAGCGTTGATATGCGGGGGGCAGGAGATACGCAGTATTTT.

J is TRBJ2-7 and V is TRBV10-3; D might be TRBD2 (5 bases). The V and J ends lost 9 bases and 3 bases respectively, with 15 bases between them. This CDR3 comprises 13 residues. Germline values: CDR1 ENHRY, CDR2 SYGVKD. The CDR3 coding sequence is TGTGCCATTCAAGGTGGAGGAGACTACGAGCAGTACTTC. Amino acids: CAIQGGGDYEQYF.

The chain couples TRBV5-1 to TRBJ2-1, with 7 bases lining up with TRBD1. Germline V gene sequence: CDR1 SGHRS, CDR2 YFSETQ. CDR3 size: 17 residues. The trim removed 3 bases at V and 3 bases at J, leaving 12 bases unmatched. For the CDR3, the DNA is TGCGCCAGCAGCTCAATTTTAACCGGGACAGACTACAATGAGCAGTTCTTC. This codes for CASSSILTGTDYNEQFF.

This chain uses TRBV25-1 with TRBJ1-1; tentatively, D is TRBD1 (5 bases). Germline-derived CDR1 and CDR2 are MGHDK and SYGVNS. V was clipped by 1 base and J by 7 bases, with 7 bases between them. The CDR3 loop spans 12 amino acids. For the CDR3, the DNA is TGTGCCAGCAGTGAATTCGGGGGTGAAGCTTTCTTT. It yields the protein CASSEFGGEAFF.

This chain uses TRBV12-5 with TRBJ1-1; 11 bases are a match to TRBD1. Unmatched junction bases numbered 4, after V lost 6 bases and J lost 4 bases. This CDR3 has 14 amino acids. Germline V gene data show CDR1 as LGHNT and CDR2 as FRNRAP. CDR3 amino acids: CASGGTGGFTEAFF. The CDR3 DNA reads as TGTGCTAGTGGGGGGACAGGGGGATTCACTGAAGCTTTCTTT.

The J gene is TRBJ1-1, the V gene TRBV19, with a weak D call TRBD1 (5 bases). Trimming removed 5 bases at V and 6 bases at J, with 10 bases between. Germline CDR1 LNHDA, CDR2 SQIVND (reference sequence). This CDR3 spans 12 amino acids. CDR3 in DNA: TGTGCCAGTAGTCACCAGGGCTCTGAAGCTTTCTTT. This gives the protein CASSHQGSEAFF.

A remark on this clone: The junction departs from the called germline gene at one end, perhaps through a read error. The V gene is TRBV7-9, the J gene TRBJ1-1; no clear D gene. The CDR3 spans 13 residues. Per germline, CDR1 SEHNR and CDR2 FQNEAQ (reference sequence). CDR3 loop: CSSSLAANTEAFF. The CDR3 DNA follows: TGTTCCAGCAGCTTAGCGGCGAACACTGAAGCTTTCTTT.